These 26 T cell receptor beta chains came from one sample sequenced in a study of T-cell memory formation after mild COVID-19. TCRdb fed the 5' RACE reads into MiXCR, producing one record per CDR3 protein. The repertoire holds hundreds of thousands of distinct CDR3 sequences, with roughly 22% as singletons. Sequenced sample: PBMCs or a T cell subset sorted from them (not recorded which). The source of these receptors is an adult woman who had mild COVID-19 (a few samples of this study predate the infection). Cell type and time point are not known.

The chain links TRBV5-1 to TRBJ2-7, with 11 nucleotides matching TRBD2. Trimming removed 4 bases from V and 3 bases from J; junction bases left unmatched: 15. The CDR3 totals 18 residues. From germline, CDR1 is SGHRS and CDR2 YFSETQ. DNA for the CDR3: TGCGCCAGCAGCGCTAACCCGGGACTAGCGGCCTCCCGCTACGAGCAGTACTTC. It yields the protein CASSANPGLAASRYEQYF.

This clonotype has more than one count but fewer than ten. The V and J genes are TRBV29-1 and TRBJ2-2; possible D gene TRBD2, 6 bases. The length of the CDR3 is 15 residues. The germline V gene encodes CDR1 SQVTM and CDR2 ANQGSEA. With 5 bases removed from V and 0 bases from J, the gap between germline ends came to 13 bases. The CDR3 is CSVSVGTSNTGELFF. The CDR3 region has the DNA TGCAGCGTTTCGGTGGGGACTTCGAACACCGGGGAGCTGTTTTTT.

The chain carries TRBV10-3 and TRBJ1-6; a possible D gene is TRBD1 (6 bases). Germline values: CDR1 ENHRY, CDR2 SYGVKD. This CDR3 is built from 17 residues. V lost 3 bases, J lost 0 bases, and 12 bases lay in between. The CDR3 region is CAISEVTGPSYNSPLHF. The CDR3 nucleotides read TGTGCCATCAGTGAAGTCACAGGGCCCTCCTATAATTCACCCCTCCACTTT.

This clonotype was detected a few times. This chain links TRBV6-5 with TRBJ2-4; 7 positions match TRBD1. The CDR3 is 17 residues long. V shed 0 bases and J 4 bases; nucleotides not matched to a gene: 9. The V gene's germline CDR1 is MNHEY and CDR2 SVGAGI. The CDR3, as DNA: TGTGCCAGCAGTTACTCGGGGACCGGGACAGAGAAAAACATTCAGTACTTC. Protein product: CASSYSGTGTEKNIQYF.

This clonotype showed up just a few times. The chain recombines TRBV3-1 with TRBJ1-2; no reliable D call. Germline V gene lookup returns CDR1 LGHDT and CDR2 YNNKEL (reference sequence). The length of the CDR3 is 15 residues. Trimming took 7 bases from V and 2 from J, leaving 17 bases between them. CDR3 region: CASKDSGYTNYGYTF. DNA for the CDR3: TGTGCCAGCAAGGACTCCGGATACACCAACTATGGCTACACCTTC.

This clonotype was recorded a few times. The J gene is TRBJ2-7, the V gene TRBV28, with TRBD1 as a possible D gene (6 bases). CDR3 length: 15 residues. Germline lookup yields CDR1 MDHEN and CDR2 SYDVKM. V was pared by 4 bases and J by 1 base, with 14 bases between. CDR3 sequence: CASSSRIDRSYEQYF. Here the CDR3 DNA reads TGTGCCAGCAGTTCCCGCATCGACAGGTCCTACGAGCAGTACTTC.

Here the CDR3 reads CASSLMSGGVAYEQYF. In nucleotides, the CDR3 is TGCGCCAGCAGCTTGATGTCGGGGGGGGTTGCCTACGAGCAGTACTTC. The V and J genes are TRBV5-1 and TRBJ2-7, with 8 nucleotides matching TRBD2. The CDR3 covers 16 residues. Germline lookup yields CDR1 SGHRS and CDR2 YFSETQ. V gave up 1 base and J gave up 2 bases; unmatched junction bases: 8.

This clonotype was picked up one time. The rearrangement joins TRBV12-3 or TRBV12-4 to TRBJ1-4, with a possible D match to TRBD1 (6 bases). Deletions cut 7 bases from V and 0 bases from J, with 15 bases between. The CDR3 totals 16 residues. DNA for the CDR3: TGTGCCAGCAAAGGACAGCCAACTTCAACTAATGAAAAACTGTTTTTT. It specifies CASKGQPTSTNEKLFF.

This clonotype was observed once. This sequence joins TRBV30 and TRBJ1-4; the D gene is possibly TRBD1 (5 bases). Trimming took 4 bases from V and 10 from J, leaving 19 bases between them. This CDR3 contains 14 residues. Germline loops: CDR1 GTSNPN, CDR2 SVGIG (reference sequence). The CDR3 nucleotides read TGTGCCTGGACCCAACAGGCCGAGGGAGGAAAACTGTTTTTT. Protein: CAWTQQAEGGKLFF.

The table lists this clonotype with a few counts. This chain connects TRBV15 to TRBJ1-2; D gene unclear. Trimming shortened V by 4 bases and J by 8 bases, and 17 bases separated the two germline ends. Germline V gene data show CDR1 as LNHNV and CDR2 as YYDKDF (reference sequence). This CDR3 region has 14 residues. The CDR3 nucleotides read TGTGCCACCAGCAAGGGTCCAGGCCCCCTGGGCTACACCTTC. This sequence encodes CATSKGPGPLGYTF.

The chain recombines TRBV27 with TRBJ2-3, with D uncertain. V was pared by 0 bases and J by 4 bases, with 14 bases between. Looked up from germline, CDR1 is MNHEY and CDR2 is SMNVEV (reference sequence). The CDR3 is 16 residues long. Here the CDR3 reads CASSLSRYYAADTQYF. CDR3 coding DNA: TGTGCCAGCAGTTTATCCCGCTATTACGCCGCAGATACGCAGTATTTT.

The chain links TRBV6-5 to TRBJ1-1, with 8 bases lining up with TRBD1. The CDR3 has 15 residues. The V gene end was trimmed by 6 bases and the J gene end by 3 bases; junction bases not matched to a gene: 9. CDR1 and CDR2 from the germline V gene are MNHEY and SVGAGI. CDR3 residues: CASRGGDRSYTEAFF. CDR3 nucleotides: TGTGCCAGCAGGGGGGGGGACAGGAGTTACACTGAAGCTTTCTTT.

This clonotype showed up just a few times. This chain connects TRBV4-3 to TRBJ2-1, with TRBD2 identical over 9 bases. J was trimmed by 10 bases and V by 0 bases; bases with no gene match: 10. CDR3 size: 16 residues. Germline V lookup: CDR1 LGHNA, CDR2 YSLEER. The DNA for the CDR3 is TGCGCCAGCAGCCAAGATTTTGCTAGCGGGGCTTGGGAGCAGTTCTTC. This translates into CASSQDFASGAWEQFF.

In its sample, this clonotype was seen a few times. The rearrangement uses TRBV30 and TRBJ2-7; TRBD2 matches 7 bases. Trimming took 7 bases from V and 6 from J; bases not matched to a gene: 6. CDR3 length: 11 amino acids. CDR1 and CDR2 from the germline V gene are GTSNPN and SVGIG (reference sequence). CDR3: CASRTGGEQYF. CDR3 sequence (DNA): TGTGCCTCAAGGACGGGGGGCGAGCAGTACTTC.

The chain has TRBV2 and TRBJ1-2, with no clear D. Germline CDR1 SNHLY, CDR2 FYNNEI. The CDR3 totals 13 residues. With 4 bases removed from V and 6 bases from J, the gap between germline ends came to 12 bases. The CDR3 protein is CASSVRGLDGYTF. The CDR3 DNA reads TGTGCCAGCAGTGTGCGGGGATTGGATGGCTACACCTTC.

This clonotype has only a few counts. CDR3 protein: CASSQGGTLRPEETQYF. CDR3 nucleotide sequence: TGTGCCAGCAGCCAAGGGGGAACGCTAAGGCCGGAAGAGACCCAGTACTTC. The J gene is TRBJ2-5, the V gene TRBV3-1; D is unclear. Germline assignment: CDR1 LGHDT and CDR2 YNNKEL (reference sequence). CDR3 length equals 17 residues. Deletions cut 1 base from V and 3 bases from J, with 18 bases between.

In its sample, this clonotype was seen a few times. This chain joins TRBV18 and TRBJ1-1; the match to TRBD1 covers 8 bases. CDR1 is KGHSH, CDR2 LQKENI, per germline. This CDR3 is 15 amino acids long. V was pared by 3 bases and J by 1 base, with 4 bases of the junction left unmatched. The CDR3 protein is CASSPTGGRNTEAFF. CDR3 bases: TGTGCCAGCTCACCCACAGGGGGTAGGAACACTGAAGCTTTCTTT. The variable domain in full, with the rest retrieved from reference TRBV18 and TRBJ1-1, is NAGVMQNPRHLVRRRGQEARLRCSPMKGHSHVYWYRQLPEEGLKFMVYLQKENIIDESGMPKERFSAEFPKEGPSILRIQQVVRGDSAAYFCASSPTGGRNTEAFFGQGTRLTVV.

This clonotype was observed at least ten times. The chain combines TRBV5-1 with TRBJ2-7; 7 nucleotides agree with TRBD1. The germline CDR1 and CDR2 sequences are SGHRS and YFSETQ. The V and J ends lost 0 bases and 0 bases, in that order; junction bases with no gene match: 3. The CDR3 is made up of 15 amino acids. CDR3 in DNA: TGCGCCAGCAGCTTGGACCGGGACAGCTCCTACGAGCAGTACTTC. Its protein is CASSLDRDSSYEQYF.

The chain carries TRBV7-8 and TRBJ2-3; D might be TRBD2 (6 bases). This CDR3 spans 15 amino acids. V was cut by 4 bases and J by 6 bases, with 17 bases left in between. CDR1 and CDR2 from the germline V gene are SGHVS and FQNEAQ. The CDR3 is CASSWGQRLVDTQYF. The CDR3 region has the DNA TGTGCCAGCAGCTGGGGCCAACGACTAGTTGATACGCAGTATTTT.

This clonotype came up a few times. The genes are TRBV5-1 and TRBJ1-1; unclear D gene. From germline, CDR1 is SGHRS and CDR2 YFSETQ. There are 14 residues in the CDR3. The ends were cut back, 0 bases at V and 1 base at J, with 7 bases in the middle. CDR3 amino acids: CASSLAYQNTEAFF. CDR3 coding DNA: TGCGCCAGCAGCTTGGCCTATCAGAACACTGAAGCTTTCTTT.

There are a few counts of this clonotype. The chain couples TRBV6-5 to TRBJ1-4, with D uncertain. Trimming left V 0 bases short and J 6 bases short, with 11 bases between. This CDR3 has 15 residues. The V gene's germline CDR1 is MNHEY and CDR2 SVGAGI. The CDR3 region has the DNA TGTGCCAGCAGTTACTCGCGAAGCTCTCATGAAAAACTGTTTTTT. This encodes CASSYSRSSHEKLFF.

CDR3 DNA: TGTGCCAGCAGCCTCGGGACTAGCGGGAGTAAAGCCGGGGAGCTGTTTTTT. Residues: CASSLGTSGSKAGELFF. V and J are TRBV7-3 and TRBJ2-2; 14 positions agree with TRBD2. This CDR3 region has 17 residues. Germline V gene lookup returns CDR1 SGHTA and CDR2 FQGTGA. V trimming: 5 bases; J trimming: 6 bases; junction bases outside the gene matches: 8.

The sample holds one count of this clonotype. This sequence joins TRBV6-5 and TRBJ2-1; 7 nucleotides agree with TRBD2. The germline gives CDR1 MNHEY, CDR2 SVGAGI. V trimming: 7 bases; J trimming: 10 bases; junction bases outside the gene matches: 10. The CDR3 contains 13 residues. The CDR3 DNA reads as TGTGCCAGCACCCGGGACTACCCTGAAGAGCAGTTCTTC. Amino acid sequence: CASTRDYPEEQFF.

The rearrangement links TRBV7-9 to TRBJ1-5, with D hard to call. Trimming left V 4 bases short and J 7 bases short, with 11 bases between. The CDR3 runs to 13 residues. Per the germline V gene, CDR1 is SEHNR and CDR2 is FQNEAQ (reference sequence). CDR3 sequence reads: CASSSRQDQPQHF. In nucleotides, the CDR3 is TGTGCCAGCAGCTCCCGGCAAGACCAGCCCCAGCATTTT. The full variable domain, its missing parts supplied by reference TRBV7-9 and TRBJ1-5, is DTGVSQNPRHKITKRGQNVTFRCDPISEHNRLYWYRQTLGQGPEFLTYFQNEAQLEKSRLLSDRFSAERPKGSFSTLEIQRTEQGDSAMYLCASSSRQDQPQHFGDGTRLSIL.

This clonotype has just a few counts. The gene calls are TRBV29-1 and TRBJ1-1; TRBD1 might be the D (6 bases). Germline assignment: CDR1 SQVTM and CDR2 ANQGSEA. Trimming removed 3 bases at V and 4 bases at J, with 15 bases between. This CDR3 has 14 residues. DNA for the CDR3: TGCAGCGTTGAGGGGGGCAGGGAAGGCACTGAAGCTTTCTTT. Protein: CSVEGGREGTEAFF.

The gene calls are TRBV30 and TRBJ1-1, with D perhaps matching TRBD1 (5 bases). The CDR3 has 14 amino acids. CDR1 GTSNPN and CDR2 SVGIG come from the germline V gene (reference sequence). V lost 0 bases and J 5 bases, leaving 13 bases between the germline ends. CDR3 protein: CAWSVWTLGTEAFF. CDR3 DNA sequence: TGTGCCTGGAGTGTATGGACATTAGGAACTGAAGCTTTCTTT.